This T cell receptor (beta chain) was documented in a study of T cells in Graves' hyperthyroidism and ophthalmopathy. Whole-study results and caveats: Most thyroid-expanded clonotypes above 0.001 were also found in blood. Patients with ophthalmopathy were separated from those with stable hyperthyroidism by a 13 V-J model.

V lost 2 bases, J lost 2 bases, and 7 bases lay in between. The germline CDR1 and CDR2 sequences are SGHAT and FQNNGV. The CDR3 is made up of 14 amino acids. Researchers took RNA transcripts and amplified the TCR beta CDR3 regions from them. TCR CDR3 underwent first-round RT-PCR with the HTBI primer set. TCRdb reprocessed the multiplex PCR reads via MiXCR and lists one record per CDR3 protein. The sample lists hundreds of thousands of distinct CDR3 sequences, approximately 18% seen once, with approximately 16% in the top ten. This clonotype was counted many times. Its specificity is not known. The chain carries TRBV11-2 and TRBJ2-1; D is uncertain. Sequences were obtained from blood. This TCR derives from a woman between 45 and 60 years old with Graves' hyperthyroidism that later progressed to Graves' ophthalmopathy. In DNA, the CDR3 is TGTGCCAGCAGCTTAACCCCAGCCTACAATGAGCAGTTCTTC. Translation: CASSLTPAYNEQFF. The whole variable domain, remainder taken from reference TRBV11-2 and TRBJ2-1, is EAGVAQSPRYKIIEKRQSVAFWCNPISGHATLYWYQQILGQGPKLLIQFQNNGVVDDSQLPKDRFSAERLKGVDSTLKIQPAKLEDSAVYLCASSLTPAYNEQFFGPGTRLTVL.